This TCR beta chain was observed in a study of blood T cell repertoires in COVID-19. Overall study: Samples came from the United States, Italy and Spain, spanning acute and convalescent COVID-19. T cells, B-cell-depleted T cells, or PBMCs provided the cDNA or gDNA that served as material.

Per the original data handling: Scientists estimated how many nucleated cells there were by amplifying reference gene primers. Profiling relied on immunoSEQ multiplex PCR, and the TCRdb table lists in-frame clones only, not all of them. V and J calls and clone size are given by that table; D and trimming were obtained from the DNA. The top ten hold roughly 8.7% of the sample, which has around 170,000 clones, around 85% seen once. The CDR3 covers 15 residues. From germline, CDR1 is SGHKS and CDR2 YYEKEE (reference sequence). V was trimmed by 4 bases and J by 6 bases, leaving 17 bases between them. The source of this sequence is a man over 45 with active or convalescent COVID-19. The source material was peripheral blood. This sequence joins TRBV5-5 and TRBJ1-5; D call uncertain. The CDR3 loop is CASSPEYGLSQPQHF. CDR3 sequence (DNA): TGTGCCAGCAGCCCCGAGTATGGTTTGAGTCAGCCCCAGCATTTT.